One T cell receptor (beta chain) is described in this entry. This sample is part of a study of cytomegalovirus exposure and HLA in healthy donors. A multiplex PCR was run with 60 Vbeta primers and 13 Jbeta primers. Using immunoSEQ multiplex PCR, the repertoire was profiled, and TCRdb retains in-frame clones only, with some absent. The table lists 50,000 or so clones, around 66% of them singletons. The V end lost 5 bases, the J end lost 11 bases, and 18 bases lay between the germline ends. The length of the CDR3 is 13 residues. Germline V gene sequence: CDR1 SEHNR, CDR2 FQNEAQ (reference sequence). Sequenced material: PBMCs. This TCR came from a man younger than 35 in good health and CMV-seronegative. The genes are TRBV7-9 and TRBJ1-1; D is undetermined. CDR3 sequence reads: CASSTKDESGAFF. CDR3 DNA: TGTGCCAGCAGCACAAAGGACGAAAGCGGGGCTTTCTTT. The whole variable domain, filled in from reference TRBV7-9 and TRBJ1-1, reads DTGVSQNPRHKITKRGQNVTFRCDPISEHNRLYWYRQTLGQGPEFLTYFQNEAQLEKSRLLSDRFSAERPKGSFSTLEIQRTEQGDSAMYLCASSTKDESGAFFGQGTRLTVV.